The 3 T cell receptor beta chains listed next were all sequenced from one sample in a study of HIV-infected patients and healthy controls (TCRdb year 2014). Whole blood was used without cell fractionation, so the repertoire reflected all unsorted peripheral T cells. Library prep was done by 5' RACE. TCRdb shows the sequencer as Illumina MiSeq. Using SuperScript III with primers targeting the alpha and beta constant regions, around 500 ng of RNA was reverse transcribed. Separate alpha and beta chain libraries were made by chain-specific third strand synthesis with multiplexing indices. TCRdb took the public reads, trimmed them with fastp at Q25, ran MiXCR for clone calling and kept in-frame beta chains. Rows with a matching CDR3 protein are joined into one entry that keeps the most common DNA and genes. This sample lists more than 15,000 distinct CDR3 sequences; more than 7.5% were detected once. Over 5.5% of the sample goes to the ten largest clones.

The specimen was blood. The receptors derive from an adult in good health.

This clonotype was counted at least ten times. The genes are TRBV7-9 and TRBJ1-4; the D is unclear. Germline lookup yields CDR1 SEHNR and CDR2 FQNEAQ (reference sequence). Trimming cost V 1 base and J 5 bases, with 8 bases left between them. The CDR3 totals 14 residues. CDR3 region: CASSLVAPNEKLFF. CDR3 coding DNA: TGTGCCAGCAGCTTAGTGGCCCCCAATGAAAAACTGTTTTTT. Full variable domain (outside the CDR3, taken from reference TRBV7-9 and TRBJ1-4): DTGVSQNPRHKITKRGQNVTFRCDPISEHNRLYWYRQTLGQGPEFLTYFQNEAQLEKSRLLSDRFSAERPKGSFSTLEIQRTEQGDSAMYLCASSLVAPNEKLFFGSGTQLSVL.

This chain uses TRBV18 with TRBJ1-2; perhaps TRBD1 as D (5 bases). The ends were cut back, 1 base at V and 3 bases at J, with 15 bases in the middle. The CDR3 is 16 amino acids. Germline V gene sequence: CDR1 KGHSH, CDR2 LQKENI. CDR3 residues: CASSPLAGSIDYGYTF. The CDR3 DNA sequence: TGTGCCAGCTCACCACTGGCAGGGAGCATCGACTATGGCTACACCTTC.

At least ten counts were recorded for this clonotype. The V call is TRBV19, the J call TRBJ2-5; D not resolved. The V end lost 2 bases, the J end lost 0 bases, and 10 bases lay between the germline ends. The CDR3 totals 15 residues. CDR1 is LNHDA, CDR2 SQIVND, per germline (reference sequence). The CDR3 DNA is TGTGCCAGTAGTATATCAGGAATTCACCAAGAGACCCAGTACTTC. Protein: CASSISGIHQETQYF.